Below are 24 T cell receptor beta chains sequenced from a single sample in a study of T cells in Graves' hyperthyroidism and ophthalmopathy (dated by TCRdb to the late 2010s). Library generation was performed with multiplex PCR. The sequencing machine was an Illumina HiSeq 2000. The TCR beta CDR3 regions were amplified from the RNA transcripts. The first round of RT-PCR for the TCR CDR3 was performed with the HTBI primer set and the Qiagen OneStep RT-PCR kit. TCRdb redid the processing of the public reads, applying fastp at Q25 and MiXCR, and retained in-frame beta chains. Entries that share a CDR3 protein sequence are merged under the most common genes and DNA. The sample yields 250,000 to 300,000 distinct CDR3 sequences; roughly 15% were counted once. More than 30% of the sample rests with the top ten. Sequencing was performed on blood. The receptors come from a woman between 45 and 60 years old with Graves' hyperthyroidism that later progressed to Graves' ophthalmopathy.

A few counts support this clonotype. The chain joins TRBV10-3 to TRBJ2-7; D unclear. CDR1 ENHRY and CDR2 SYGVKD come from the germline V gene. The CDR3 is made up of 12 amino acids. V was clipped by 6 bases and J by 5 bases, with 11 bases between them. This CDR3 is CAISPNRDEQYF. CDR3 coding DNA: TGTGCCATCAGCCCCAATAGGGACGAGCAGTACTTC.

This clonotype was seen ten or more times. The chain joins TRBV20-1 to TRBJ2-7; D gene uncertain. Trimming left V 6 bases short and J 4 bases short, with 10 bases between. The V gene's germline CDR1 is DFQATT and CDR2 SNEGSKA (reference sequence). The length of the CDR3 is 11 residues. The CDR3 sequence is CSAPGAYEQYF. In DNA form, the CDR3 reads TGCAGTGCCCCGGGTGCGTACGAGCAGTACTTC.

This clonotype was picked up many times. The CDR3 loop reads CASSPPGSGGGNTIYF. CDR3 DNA sequence: TGTGCCAGCAGTCCTCCGGGGTCAGGAGGGGGAAACACCATATATTTT. The rearrangement links TRBV28 to TRBJ1-3; unclear D gene. This CDR3 is built from 16 residues. Germline V gene sequence: CDR1 MDHEN, CDR2 SYDVKM. Deletions cut 5 bases from V and 4 bases from J, with 18 bases between.

This clonotype was seen ten or more times. The chain is built from TRBV2 and TRBJ2-1; 11 nucleotides line up with TRBD2. V trimming: 2 bases; J trimming: 10 bases; junction bases outside the gene matches: 10. The CDR3 runs 16 residues. Germline V gives CDR1 SNHLY, CDR2 FYNNEI. The CDR3 coding sequence is TGTGCCAGCAGTGAATATCCTAGCGGGAGGCCAGAGGAGCAGTTCTTC. It is translated as CASSEYPSGRPEEQFF. Combining the CDR3 with reference TRBV2 and TRBJ2-1 gives the whole variable domain EPEVTQTPSHQVTQMGQEVILRCVPISNHLYFYWYRQILGQKVEFLVSFYNNEISEKSEIFDDQFSVERPDGSNFTLKIRSTKLEDSAMYFCASSEYPSGRPEEQFFGPGTRLTVL.

This clonotype was picked up many times. The J gene is TRBJ1-1, the V gene TRBV7-9; D gene uncertain. Germline CDR1 is SEHNR and CDR2 is FQNEAQ (reference sequence). This CDR3 comprises 12 residues. The ends were cut back, 6 bases at V and 7 bases at J, with 12 bases in the middle. The CDR3 DNA reads as TGTGCCAGCAGACAACTAGGGAGTGAAGCTTTCTTT. Translation: CASRQLGSEAFF.

About this clonotype: Germline and junction disagree at one end, which may indicate a read error. The chain employs TRBV4-1 and TRBJ1-5; no reliable D call. Germline CDR1 and CDR2: MGHRA and YSYEKL. The CDR3 has 20 residues. DNA of the CDR3: TGTGCCAGCAGCCAAGCGAAGGACTTCCCGTTAGCGTTGATCAATCAGCCCCAGCATTTT. Protein sequence: CASSQAKDFPLALINQPQHF.

This clonotype occurred many times. The chain uses TRBV7-2 and TRBJ2-7; D not certain. CDR3 size: 12 residues. V lost 5 bases and J 2 bases, leaving 7 bases between the germline ends. The V gene's germline CDR1 is SGHTA and CDR2 FQGNSA. The CDR3 bases are TGTGCCAGCAGCCCCCGGACCTACGAGCAGTACTTC. Its protein product is CASSPRTYEQYF.

Only a few counts were recorded for this clonotype. This chain uses TRBV19 with TRBJ1-3; D ambiguous. Trimming removed 0 bases at V and 0 bases at J, with 18 bases between. The CDR3 consists of 19 residues. Germline V gives CDR1 LNHDA, CDR2 SQIVND (reference sequence). DNA of the CDR3: TGTGCCAGTAGTATAGATCTTCTCCGCATGGAATCCTCTGGAAACACCATATATTTT. As protein: CASSIDLLRMESSGNTIYF.

This clonotype has ten or more counts. The V gene is TRBV5-1, the J gene TRBJ2-4; D perhaps matches TRBD2 (6 bases). The CDR3 consists of 16 residues. Germline V lookup: CDR1 SGHRS, CDR2 YFSETQ. Trimming took 2 bases from V and 10 from J, leaving 22 bases between them. The CDR3 protein is CASSFGVGGIPSIQYF. CDR3 nucleotide sequence: TGCGCCAGCAGCTTCGGTGTGGGCGGGATACCATCAATTCAGTACTTC.

This clonotype was seen ten or more times. V gene TRBV30 combines with J gene TRBJ2-3; tentatively, D is TRBD1 (6 bases). V lost 2 bases and J lost 7, with 7 bases in between. Germline lookup yields CDR1 GTSNPN and CDR2 SVGIG (reference sequence). This CDR3 has 11 residues. The CDR3 sequence: CAWSQGYTQYF. DNA for the CDR3: TGTGCCTGGAGTCAGGGGTATACGCAGTATTTT.

This clonotype was seen many times. V usage is TRBV18 and J usage is TRBJ2-3, with D possibly being TRBD1 (5 bases). V was clipped by 0 bases and J by 6 bases, with 19 bases between them. The CDR3 covers 17 residues. From germline, CDR1 is KGHSH and CDR2 LQKENI. Here the CDR3 reads CASSPPLWEGAWDTQYF. The CDR3 region has the DNA TGTGCCAGCTCACCACCTCTCTGGGAAGGGGCATGGGATACGCAGTATTTT. Full variable domain (missing parts from reference TRBV18 and TRBJ2-3): NAGVMQNPRHLVRRRGQEARLRCSPMKGHSHVYWYRQLPEEGLKFMVYLQKENIIDESGMPKERFSAEFPKEGPSILRIQQVVRGDSAAYFCASSPPLWEGAWDTQYFGPGTRLTVL.

The V and J genes are TRBV10-2 and TRBJ1-4, with 10 bases that match TRBD1. The CDR3 length is 14 residues. J lost 7 bases, V lost 4 bases, and 3 bases had no gene match. Germline values: CDR1 WSHSY, CDR2 SAAADI. The DNA of the CDR3 is TGCGCCAGCAGTGGACAGGGGGCCAGTGAAAAACTGTTTTTT. This codes for CASSGQGASEKLFF.

This clonotype was seen ten or more times. The chain employs TRBV7-9 and TRBJ2-5; D remains unclear. The germline V gene encodes CDR1 SEHNR and CDR2 FQNEAQ (reference sequence). V dropped 6 bases and J dropped 7 bases, with 12 bases sitting between them. The CDR3 sequence is 12 residues long. The CDR3 loop is CASSFPLGTQYF. CDR3 nucleotides: TGTGCCAGCAGTTTCCCCTTAGGGACCCAGTACTTC.

The chain recombines TRBV11-3 with TRBJ2-7, with 9 bases lining up with TRBD2. There are 16 residues in the CDR3. Unmatched junction bases numbered 7, after V lost 0 bases and J lost 4 bases. CDR1 SGHNT and CDR2 YENEEA come from the germline V gene. CDR3 in amino acids: CASSLEAGGLRYEQYF. CDR3 in DNA: TGTGCCAGCAGCTTAGAGGCGGGGGGGCTTCGGTACGAGCAGTACTTC.

This clonotype appeared many times. V is TRBV18 and J is TRBJ2-1, with no clear D. This CDR3 has 14 amino acids. Trimming stripped 0 bases from V and 8 bases from J, with 11 bases between. Germline CDR1 reads KGHSH; CDR2 reads LQKENI. The CDR3 reads CASSPPVATDEQFF. CDR3 coding DNA: TGTGCCAGCTCACCACCGGTGGCTACAGATGAGCAGTTCTTC.

This clonotype was found a few times. V gene TRBV5-6 combines with J gene TRBJ1-5; D perhaps matches TRBD1 (5 bases). Trimming shortened V by 3 bases and J by 4 bases, and 11 bases separated the two germline ends. Germline V gene data show CDR1 as SGHDT and CDR2 as YYEEEE. The CDR3 loop spans 14 amino acids. CDR3 sequence reads: CASSSGHFNQPQHF. Here the CDR3 DNA reads TGTGCCAGCAGCTCCGGACACTTTAATCAGCCCCAGCATTTT.

This clonotype appeared many times. The chain carries TRBV12-3 or TRBV12-4 and TRBJ2-1; D gene uncertain. The CDR3 totals 14 residues. Trimming removed 3 bases from V and 0 bases from J, with 6 bases in between. CDR3 nucleotides: TGTGCCAGCAGTTTCTGGAGCTCCTACAATGAGCAGTTCTTC. Protein sequence: CASSFWSSYNEQFF.

As to this clonotype: A much larger clone lies one base from this, so it may be a read error. The chain employs TRBV6-1 and TRBJ1-4, with 8 bases identical to TRBD1. Germline CDR1 and CDR2: MNHNS and SASEGT. V lost 6 bases, J lost 12 bases, and 21 bases stayed unmatched. This CDR3 is 17 amino acids long. CDR3 DNA: TGTGCCAGCAGCCGTCCCCCAAGGGACAGGACGTTGAGAGAACTGTTTTTT. This translates into CASSRPPRDRTLRELFF.

This clonotype was observed at least ten times. The V call is TRBV2, the J call TRBJ2-3, with TRBD2 as a possible D gene (6 bases). The CDR3 spans 15 residues. V was cut by 3 bases and J by 4 bases, with 14 bases left in between. Germline assignment: CDR1 SNHLY and CDR2 FYNNEI. The CDR3 DNA reads TGTGCCAGCAGTGACGGGCGGGGAAGGGCAGATACGCAGTATTTT. Encoded protein: CASSDGRGRADTQYF.

This clonotype came up many times. V gene TRBV6-2 or TRBV6-3 combines with J gene TRBJ1-2; 7 bases are a match to TRBD1. With V trimmed by 7 bases and J by 4 bases, 9 bases remained unmatched. Germline CDR1 and CDR2: MNHEY and SVGEGT. This CDR3 contains 14 residues. This CDR3 reads CASNYLGTAYGYTF. DNA for the CDR3: TGTGCCAGCAACTACCTCGGGACAGCCTATGGCTACACCTTC.

This clonotype showed up many times. The chain recombines TRBV3-1 with TRBJ1-2, with 7 bases fitting TRBD1. This CDR3 comprises 13 residues. Per germline, CDR1 LGHDT and CDR2 YNNKEL (reference sequence). V lost 2 bases and J lost 7; bases outside the gene matches: 4. The CDR3 region is CASSQQRGPGYTF. As DNA, the CDR3 is TGTGCCAGCAGCCAACAAAGGGGGCCTGGCTACACCTTC.

V is TRBV14 and J is TRBJ1-6; a possible D gene is TRBD1 (5 bases). Trimming took off 4 bases at V and 8 bases at J, with 18 bases between the two ends. The CDR3 loop spans 16 amino acids. Germline CDR1 reads SGHDN; CDR2 reads FVKESK. For the CDR3, the DNA is TGTGCCAGCAGCCGACTGAACGAGCAGGGTCATTCACCCCTCCACTTT. The encoded protein is CASSRLNEQGHSPLHF.

This clonotype was counted many times. The chain couples TRBV2 to TRBJ1-1; D is uncertain. This CDR3 has 14 amino acids. Between the trimmed V and J ends, which lost 4 bases and 3 bases, there was a span of 12 bases. The V gene's germline CDR1 is SNHLY and CDR2 FYNNEI. The CDR3 here is CASSVTVEYTEAFF. For the CDR3, the DNA is TGTGCCAGCAGTGTAACAGTAGAATACACTGAAGCTTTCTTT.

This sequence joins TRBV4-1 and TRBJ1-4, with 9 bases that match TRBD1. CDR1 is MGHRA, CDR2 YSYEKL, per germline. CDR3 length equals 16 residues. With V trimmed by 1 base and J by 9 bases, 9 bases remained unmatched. The CDR3 reads CASSQVGGTGRKKLFF. CDR3 nucleotides: TGCGCCAGCAGCCAAGTTGGGGGGACAGGGAGGAAAAAACTGTTTTTT.